This T cell receptor (beta chain) is drawn from a study of T cells in Graves' hyperthyroidism and ophthalmopathy. In the study overall: Initial diagnosis, before any treatment, was when peripheral blood was collected. General study findings and limits: In validation, the model predicted ophthalmopathy. These predictions came a median roughly seven months before onset. Within blood appeared most thyroid clonotypes that had expanded above 0.001.

This CDR3 comprises 14 residues. Trimming stripped 6 bases from V and 1 base from J, with 10 bases between. Germline V gene lookup returns CDR1 SNHLY and CDR2 FYNNEI. This clonotype was seen repeatedly, ten times or more. The antigen is not known. The CDR3 regions of TCR beta were amplified from RNA transcripts. RT-PCR in the first round (using the HTBI primer set) targeted the TCR CDR3. TCRdb fed the multiplex PCR reads into MiXCR, producing one record per CDR3 protein. Of 400,000 or so distinct CDR3 sequences listed, over 13% are singletons. The chain combines TRBV2 with TRBJ1-3; no clear D. The sequencing sample was made of blood. This TCR was sampled from a man aged 50 or older with Graves' ophthalmopathy. For the CDR3, the DNA is TGTGCCAGCAGGGGAGGCCGGTCTGGAAACACCATATATTTT. Its protein product is CASRGGRSGNTIYF.